Shown below are 28 T cell receptor beta chains from a single sample sequenced in a study of radiotherapy plus CTLA-4 blockade in lung cancer. Measured with immunoSEQ multiplex PCR; TCRdb has only the in-frame clones, and not every one. This table has 86,000 or so clones, 60% to 85% appearing once. Sequenced here: peripheral blood, sampled from a patient treated with radiotherapy plus ipilimumab. The source of these receptors is a human donor with non-small cell lung cancer who had a partial response to radiotherapy plus ipilimumab. Some clones in this sample may be carry-over from other donors' samples.

This chain joins TRBV5-4 and TRBJ2-1, with TRBD2 matching 11 bases. This CDR3 spans 15 amino acids. Germline V lookup: CDR1 SGHNT, CDR2 YYREEE (reference sequence). V lost 6 bases to trimming and J lost 3 bases; unmatched junction nucleotides: 5. CDR3 coding DNA: TGTGCCAGCACCGCACTAGCGGGAGTCTACAATGAGCAGTTCTTC. Protein sequence: CASTALAGVYNEQFF.

V and J are TRBV9 and TRBJ2-1; no firm D call. Trimming removed 4 bases from V and 7 bases from J, with 15 bases in between. Per the germline V gene, CDR1 is SGDLS and CDR2 is YYNGEE. The CDR3 is 14 amino acids. The CDR3 loop is CASSPRPIQNEQFF. The CDR3 bases are TGTGCCAGCAGCCCTAGACCGATACAAAATGAGCAGTTCTTC.

The V call is TRBV9, the J call TRBJ1-4; TRBD1 might be the D (5 bases). The CDR3 is made up of 16 amino acids. CDR1 is SGDLS, CDR2 YYNGEE, per germline. Trimming pared 0 bases from V and 4 bases from J, leaving 13 bases between. This CDR3 is CASSVGTGGSNEKLFF. In DNA form, the CDR3 reads TGTGCCAGCAGCGTAGGGACGGGGGGGAGTAATGAAAAACTGTTTTTT. The variable domain in full, with the rest retrieved from reference TRBV9 and TRBJ1-4, is DSGVTQTPKHLITATGQRVTLRCSPRSGDLSVYWYQQSLDQGLQFLIQYYNGEERAKGNILERFSAQQFPDLHSELNLSSLELGDSALYFCASSVGTGGSNEKLFFGSGTQLSVL.

V usage is TRBV7-9 and J usage is TRBJ1-1, with D perhaps matching TRBD1 (6 bases). The CDR3 loop spans 13 amino acids. V lost 4 bases and J lost 4, with 10 bases in between. Germline V gives CDR1 SEHNR, CDR2 FQNEAQ (reference sequence). The CDR3 region has the DNA TGTGCCAGCAGCTGGAGGACAGCCACTGAAGCTTTCTTT. Amino acid sequence: CASSWRTATEAFF.

V is TRBV6-1 and J is TRBJ1-5; 8 nucleotides align to TRBD1. This CDR3 spans 15 amino acids. V trimming: 9 bases; J trimming: 1 base; junction bases outside the gene matches: 8. Germline V CDR1 and CDR2: MNHNS, SASEGT. The CDR3 DNA reads TGTGCCAGTATTCAGGGGGCGCGGAGCAATCAGCCCCAGCATTTT. Translated, it gives CASIQGARSNQPQHF.

This clone was found once. V and J are TRBV6-6 and TRBJ2-7; 10 bases align to TRBD2. Trimming took 6 bases from V and 2 from J; bases not matched to a gene: 7. Germline V gene sequence: CDR1 MNHNY, CDR2 SVGAGI (reference sequence). The CDR3 has 15 residues. The CDR3 loop is CASSSGLAVPYEQYF. The CDR3 DNA follows: TGTGCCAGCAGCTCCGGACTAGCGGTGCCCTACGAGCAGTACTTC.

A few counts support this clone. This chain uses TRBV6-5 with TRBJ1-2; maybe TRBD1 (6 bases). Per the germline V gene, CDR1 is MNHEY and CDR2 is SVGAGI. The V end was cut by 6 bases, the J end by 5 bases, with 16 bases between. CDR3 size: 14 residues. The CDR3 here is CASSPTGQGYGYTF. Here the CDR3 DNA reads TGTGCCAGCAGCCCGACGGGGCAGGGGTATGGCTACACCTTC.

The rearrangement joins TRBV30 to TRBJ2-4; D is possibly TRBD2 (5 bases). Trimming removed 1 base at V and 8 bases at J, with 12 bases between. Per the germline V gene, CDR1 is GTSNPN and CDR2 is SVGIG (reference sequence). The CDR3 consists of 13 residues. The CDR3 loop is CAWSGGSGHIQYF. CDR3 DNA sequence: TGTGCCTGGAGTGGAGGGAGTGGGCACATTCAGTACTTC.

The rearrangement joins TRBV29-1 to TRBJ2-1, with 10 bases fitting TRBD2. The junction had 11 bases not matched to a gene; V was cut back by 5 bases and J by 7 bases. Germline V CDR1 and CDR2: SQVTM, ANQGSEA. The CDR3 is 15 amino acids. This CDR3 is CSVLVLAGAHNEQFF. Written as DNA, the CDR3 is TGCAGCGTTCTCGTTCTAGCGGGGGCTCATAATGAGCAGTTCTTC.

The chain employs TRBV6-1 and TRBJ2-2; TRBD2 is a possible D gene (6 bases). V lost 0 bases, J lost 3 bases, and 14 bases lay in between. The CDR3 has 17 residues. Germline values: CDR1 MNHNS, CDR2 SASEGT. This chain's CDR3 is CASSEATGTSYTGELFF. The CDR3 coding sequence is TGTGCCAGCAGTGAAGCTACCGGGACTTCTTACACCGGGGAGCTGTTTTTT.

The chain recombines TRBV5-6 with TRBJ2-3; no reliable D call. This CDR3 has 13 residues. The germline CDR1 and CDR2 sequences are SGHDT and YYEEEE. V was trimmed by 1 base and J by 4 bases, leaving 7 bases between them. CDR3 nucleotide sequence: TGTGCCAGCAGCTTGAGCTGGTCAGATACGCAGTATTTT. Amino acid sequence: CASSLSWSDTQYF.

The chain employs TRBV30 and TRBJ1-1; 7 bases align to TRBD1. J lost 4 bases, V lost 5 bases, and 4 bases had no gene match. Looked up from germline, CDR1 is GTSNPN and CDR2 is SVGIG (reference sequence). The CDR3 consists of 12 residues. The CDR3 loop reads CAWGDRATEAFF. The CDR3 DNA reads as TGTGCCTGGGGAGACAGGGCCACTGAAGCTTTCTTT.

The chain links TRBV18 to TRBJ2-7, with 8 nucleotides matching TRBD1. Germline values: CDR1 KGHSH, CDR2 LQKENI. The V segment lost 8 bases and the J segment 3 bases; nucleotides outside the gene matches: 3. The CDR3 extends over 12 amino acids. The chain's CDR3 is CASATGGYEQYF. The CDR3 nucleotides are TGTGCCAGCGCTACAGGGGGCTACGAGCAGTACTTC.

The chain couples TRBV30 to TRBJ2-6; D gene uncertain. The CDR3 spans 17 residues. Germline V gene lookup returns CDR1 GTSNPN and CDR2 SVGIG (reference sequence). With 3 bases removed from V and 2 bases from J, the gap between germline ends came to 17 bases. The CDR3 DNA reads as TGTGCCTGGAGCCCAACACAGCACTGGACTGGGGCCAACGTCCTGACTTTC. Translating it yields CAWSPTQHWTGANVLTF.

V and J are TRBV30 and TRBJ2-3; D may be TRBD2 (6 bases). The CDR3 totals 14 residues. V was pared by 2 bases and J by 2 bases, with 11 bases between. Germline-derived CDR1 and CDR2 are GTSNPN and SVGIG (reference sequence). The CDR3 DNA is TGTGCCTGGAGTTTTAGCGGTTTCACAGATACGCAGTATTTT. This sequence encodes CAWSFSGFTDTQYF.

The chain couples TRBV2 to TRBJ2-7, with a possible D match to TRBD2 (5 bases). The CDR3 runs to 15 residues. Deletions cut 8 bases from V and 3 bases from J, with 20 bases between. Germline CDR1 is SNHLY and CDR2 is FYNNEI. The CDR3 sequence is CASRLQQLRGYEQYF. CDR3 sequence (DNA): TGTGCCAGCCGACTTCAACAGCTTCGGGGCTACGAGCAGTACTTC.

The genes are TRBV4-2 and TRBJ2-5; D is undetermined. The CDR3 runs 14 residues. CDR1 is LGHNA and CDR2 is YNFKEQ in the germline V gene. Trimming took 2 bases from V and 4 from J, leaving 11 bases between them. CDR3 region: CASSQMASPETQYF. The CDR3 DNA is TGTGCCAGCAGCCAAATGGCTAGTCCAGAGACCCAGTACTTC.

The chain employs TRBV4-2 and TRBJ2-5, with 9 bases lining up with TRBD1. Unmatched junction bases numbered 10, after V lost 4 bases and J lost 13 bases. Germline V lookup: CDR1 LGHNA, CDR2 YNFKEQ. CDR3 length equals 13 residues. CDR3 sequence: CASSRGRQGVLYF. The CDR3 bases are TGTGCCAGCAGCCGGGGCCGACAGGGGGTGTTGTACTTC.

The chain recombines TRBV7-2 with TRBJ2-1, with D unclear. V was pared by 1 base and J by 12 bases, with 19 bases between. This CDR3 region has 15 residues. Per the germline V gene, CDR1 is SGHTA and CDR2 is FQGNSA. The CDR3 nucleotides read TGTGCCAGCAGCTTAGGTAGCACCCAGTTTGGCGGGCAGTTCTTC. Translated, it gives CASSLGSTQFGGQFF. Full variable domain (missing parts from reference TRBV7-2 and TRBJ2-1): GAGVSQSPSNKVTEKGKDVELRCDPISGHTALYWYRQSLGQGLEFLIYFQGNSAPDKSGLPSDRFSAERTGGSVSTLTIQRTQQEDSAVYLCASSLGSTQFGGQFFGPGTRLTVL.

The CDR3 protein is CASTIGQGAQTEAFF. In DNA, the CDR3 is TGTGCCAGCACTATAGGACAGGGGGCTCAGACTGAAGCTTTCTTT. The chain uses TRBV6-5 and TRBJ1-1, with 11 bases matching TRBD1. Germline V gives CDR1 MNHEY, CDR2 SVGAGI. V lost 7 bases, J lost 5 bases, and 9 bases stayed unmatched. The CDR3 has 15 residues.

This chain's CDR3 is CASSLGSGRRTDTQYF. The CDR3, as DNA: TGTGCCAGCAGTTTGGGGAGCGGGAGAAGGACAGATACGCAGTATTTT. V is TRBV28 and J is TRBJ2-3, with 8 bases matching TRBD2. V gave up 3 bases and J gave up 3 bases; unmatched junction bases: 8. Germline V gene sequence: CDR1 MDHEN, CDR2 SYDVKM. This CDR3 is 16 amino acids long.

The V gene is TRBV11-3, the J gene TRBJ1-1; 7 bases align to TRBD1. The CDR3 totals 13 residues. Per the germline V gene, CDR1 is SGHNT and CDR2 is YENEEA. The V gene end was trimmed by 6 bases and the J gene end by 9 bases; junction bases not matched to a gene: 10. CDR3 DNA: TGTGCCAGCAGAGGGGGCGCAGGAACAAAAGCTTTCTTT. Residues: CASRGGAGTKAFF.

This chain connects TRBV6-1 to TRBJ1-2, with a possible D match to TRBD1 (6 bases). CDR1 and CDR2 (germline): MNHNS, SASEGT. V shed 5 bases and J shed 4 bases, with 17 bases lying between them. The CDR3 loop spans 15 amino acids. The CDR3 protein is CASSRSDGQSYGYTF. The CDR3 coding sequence is TGTGCCAGCAGTCGCTCAGACGGACAGTCCTATGGCTACACCTTC.

V gene TRBV2 combines with J gene TRBJ1-2; D remains ambiguous. CDR1 is SNHLY and CDR2 is FYNNEI in the germline V gene. Trimming stripped 3 bases from V and 5 bases from J, with 10 bases between. The CDR3 length is 13 residues. CDR3 protein: CASSDDSLYGYTF. The DNA for the CDR3 is TGTGCCAGCAGTGATGATTCACTATATGGCTACACCTTC.

The CDR3 nucleotides read TGCGCCAGCAGCGACAGGGGTACGAACACTGAAGCTTTCTTT. It codes for CASSDRGTNTEAFF. The chain combines TRBV4-1 with TRBJ1-1, with TRBD1 matching 8 bases. This CDR3 comprises 14 residues. Germline values: CDR1 MGHRA, CDR2 YSYEKL. With V trimmed by 5 bases and J by 1 base, 3 bases remained unmatched.

The V call is TRBV19, the J call TRBJ2-5; the match to TRBD1 covers 12 bases. The germline V gene encodes CDR1 LNHDA and CDR2 SQIVND (reference sequence). V lost 4 bases to trimming and J lost 3 bases; unmatched junction nucleotides: 15. CDR3 length: 19 residues. CDR3 coding DNA: TGTGCCAGTAGTAACCCCGGGACAGGGGGCTGGGGGTTCGAAGAGACCCAGTACTTC. It encodes CASSNPGTGGWGFEETQYF.

The chain uses TRBV9 and TRBJ2-6; no clear D gene. The germline V and J ends were trimmed by 4 bases and 2 bases, with 7 bases remaining between them. Germline CDR1 SGDLS, CDR2 YYNGEE. The CDR3 runs to 14 residues. In DNA, the CDR3 is TGTGCCAGCAGCCCTTTTACTGGGGCCAACGTCCTGACTTTC. Protein product: CASSPFTGANVLTF.

The V call is TRBV18, the J call TRBJ2-1, with a weak D call TRBD1 (5 bases). Germline V gene sequence: CDR1 KGHSH, CDR2 LQKENI. The CDR3 sequence is 17 residues long. V gave up 6 bases and J gave up 4 bases, with 22 bases separating them. The CDR3 protein is CASSFQGPIPLYNEQFF. CDR3 nucleotides: TGTGCCAGCTCCTTTCAGGGCCCTATACCACTTTACAATGAGCAGTTCTTC.